A single sample is the source of the 29 T cell receptor beta chains below, sequenced in a study of blood T cell repertoires in COVID-19. Profiling relied on immunoSEQ multiplex PCR, and the TCRdb table lists in-frame clones only, not all of them. The sample has over 250,000 clones, about nine tenths seen once. The specimen was PBMCs or T cells enriched from blood (not recorded which). The source is an older woman who had recovered from COVID-19.

The chain carries TRBV3-1 (or the pseudogene TRBV3-2) and TRBJ1-2; 9 bases map to TRBD1. Germline V gene data show CDR1 as LGHDT and CDR2 as YNNKEL (reference sequence). The CDR3 is 15 residues long. V lost 2 bases and J lost 5; bases outside the gene matches: 6. The CDR3 nucleotides are TGTGCCAGCAGCCAAACCCCGACAGGGGGTTATGGCTACACCTTC. It translates to CASSQTPTGGYGYTF.

The V gene is TRBV5-1, the J gene TRBJ1-2, with D unresolved. The V gene's germline CDR1 is SGHRS and CDR2 YFSETQ. The CDR3 sequence is 13 residues long. Trimming took 4 bases from V and 8 from J, leaving 15 bases between them. The CDR3 sequence is CASSPRVLEGYTF. The CDR3 coding sequence is TGCGCCAGCAGCCCCCGAGTCCTGGAGGGCTACACCTTC.

The V call is TRBV28, the J call TRBJ1-1; D call uncertain. Germline values: CDR1 MDHEN, CDR2 SYDVKM. This CDR3 is built from 12 residues. With 5 bases removed from V and 4 bases from J, the gap between germline ends came to 8 bases. This chain's CDR3 is CASSSAATEAFF. For the CDR3, the DNA is TGTGCCAGCAGTAGTGCGGCCACTGAAGCTTTCTTT.

The rearrangement uses TRBV5-4 and TRBJ2-3; tentatively, D is TRBD1 (5 bases). Trimming took 1 base from V and 0 from J, leaving 9 bases between them. Germline CDR1 reads SGHNT; CDR2 reads YYREEE (reference sequence). CDR3 size: 15 residues. CDR3 bases: TGTGCCAGCAGCTTGCGCCCAGGGAGCACAGATACGCAGTATTTT. Amino acids: CASSLRPGSTDTQYF.

For the CDR3, the DNA is TGTGCCAGCAGCTCCACAGGGCCCCTATCCTACGAGCAGTACTTC. As protein: CASSSTGPLSYEQYF. This chain uses TRBV7-8 with TRBJ2-7; tentative D call: TRBD1 (6 bases). V lost 4 bases and J 1 base, leaving 14 bases between the germline ends. The CDR3 covers 15 residues. Germline V gene data show CDR1 as SGHVS and CDR2 as FQNEAQ.

The chain is built from TRBV6-5 and TRBJ1-1, with 7 bases fitting TRBD1. Per the germline V gene, CDR1 is MNHEY and CDR2 is SVGAGI. The CDR3 runs 14 residues. J gave up 3 bases and V 5 bases, and 6 bases lay outside the gene matches. CDR3 nucleotide sequence: TGTGCCAGCAGTCAATCCAGGGGGGACACTGAAGCTTTCTTT. It translates to CASSQSRGDTEAFF.

V is TRBV5-1 and J is TRBJ2-7; D remains unclear. The CDR3 loop spans 14 amino acids. CDR1 is SGHRS, CDR2 YFSETQ, per germline. Trimming left V 0 bases short and J 2 bases short, with 9 bases between. The CDR3 loop is CASSLEAAAYEQYF. CDR3 coding DNA: TGCGCCAGCAGCTTGGAAGCCGCGGCCTACGAGCAGTACTTC.

The chain combines TRBV6-5 with TRBJ1-2, with a tentative D call TRBD1 (5 bases). The CDR3 has 10 amino acids. V was trimmed by 6 bases and J by 7 bases, leaving 6 bases between them. Germline loops: CDR1 MNHEY, CDR2 SVGAGI. The CDR3 region has the DNA TGTGCCAGCAGGGGGCTTGGCTACACCTTC. It codes for CASRGLGYTF.

J is TRBJ2-4 and V is TRBV28; D remains ambiguous. The CDR3 runs to 12 residues. Trimming left V 8 bases short and J 6 bases short, with 11 bases between. Germline assignment: CDR1 MDHEN and CDR2 SYDVKM. DNA of the CDR3: TGTGCCAGCTCGGTCGGCGGAAACATTCAGTACTTC. This translates into CASSVGGNIQYF.

CDR3 sequence reads: CASSPLGEKTPQHF. CDR3 in DNA: TGTGCCAGCAGCCCCCTCGGGGAAAAAACGCCCCAGCATTTT. The chain employs TRBV6-5 and TRBJ1-5, with D unclear. This CDR3 is 14 amino acids long. Germline V gene sequence: CDR1 MNHEY, CDR2 SVGAGI. V was trimmed by 6 bases and J by 9 bases, leaving 18 bases between them.

The V gene is TRBV18, the J gene TRBJ2-5; the D gene is possibly TRBD1 (6 bases). The length of the CDR3 is 15 residues. CDR1 and CDR2 (germline): KGHSH, LQKENI. Trimming stripped 3 bases from V and 1 base from J, with 12 bases between. The CDR3 region is CASSPRPDSQETQYF. The CDR3 DNA reads as TGTGCCAGCTCACCGCGCCCGGACAGCCAAGAGACCCAGTACTTC.

The chain couples TRBV10-1 to TRBJ1-1; D is possibly TRBD1 (5 bases). The CDR3 extends over 14 amino acids. With 0 bases removed from V and 4 bases from J, the gap between germline ends came to 9 bases. Germline V gives CDR1 WNHNN, CDR2 SYGVQD (reference sequence). The CDR3 sequence is CASSESSGGTEAFF. The CDR3 DNA is TGCGCCAGCAGTGAGTCAAGCGGGGGCACTGAAGCTTTCTTT.

The chain has TRBV11-2 and TRBJ1-6, with D perhaps TRBD1 (6 bases). Trimming removed 5 bases at V and 0 bases at J, with 11 bases between. The germline V gene has CDR1 SGHAT and CDR2 FQNNGV. The CDR3 runs to 16 residues. This CDR3 reads CASSKTGSSYNSPLHF. The CDR3 DNA reads as TGTGCCAGCAGCAAAACAGGGAGCTCCTATAATTCACCCCTCCACTTT.

J is TRBJ2-7 and V is TRBV10-2; the match to TRBD1 covers 9 bases. Trimming removed 6 bases from V and 5 bases from J; junction bases left unmatched: 8. The CDR3 contains 14 residues. Germline V gene data show CDR1 as WSHSY and CDR2 as SAAADI. For the CDR3, the DNA is TGCGCCAGCAGGATGACAGGGGGGTATAACGAGCAGTACTTC. Protein product: CASRMTGGYNEQYF.

The chain is built from TRBV9 and TRBJ2-2, with D unresolved. The V end was cut by 0 bases, the J end by 8 bases, with 11 bases between. Germline assignment: CDR1 SGDLS and CDR2 YYNGEE. This CDR3 region has 14 residues. CDR3 nucleotide sequence: TGTGCCAGCAGCGTAGATCAGGTCCCAGGGGAGCTGTTTTTT. Encoded protein: CASSVDQVPGELFF. The full variable domain, its missing parts supplied by reference TRBV9 and TRBJ2-2, is DSGVTQTPKHLITATGQRVTLRCSPRSGDLSVYWYQQSLDQGLQFLIQYYNGEERAKGNILERFSAQQFPDLHSELNLSSLELGDSALYFCASSVDQVPGELFFGEGSRLTVL.

V usage is TRBV5-1 and J usage is TRBJ2-7; 7 positions match TRBD2. The ends lost 0 bases at V and 4 bases at J; junction bases unmatched: 7. The CDR3 length is 15 residues. In germline, CDR1 is SGHRS, CDR2 YFSETQ. The CDR3 sequence is CASSLVASGQYEQYF. CDR3 DNA sequence: TGCGCCAGCAGCTTGGTAGCTAGCGGCCAGTACGAGCAGTACTTC.

The V call is TRBV10-2, the J call TRBJ2-1, with D unclear. CDR1 and CDR2 (germline): WSHSY, SAAADI. This CDR3 region has 13 residues. With 6 bases removed from V and 2 bases from J, the gap between germline ends came to 8 bases. The CDR3 DNA follows: TGCGCCAGCAGGGCCAGCGCCTACAATGAGCAGTTCTTC. Translation gives CASRASAYNEQFF.

This clone was seen once. This chain links TRBV6-5 with TRBJ1-2, with TRBD1 identical over 7 bases. The CDR3 covers 13 residues. Per germline, CDR1 MNHEY and CDR2 SVGAGI. The ends lost 10 bases at V and 1 base at J; junction bases unmatched: 6. CDR3 nucleotide sequence: TGTGCCACCCTGGACAGGAGTAACTATGGCTACACCTTC. This encodes CATLDRSNYGYTF.

The chain employs TRBV18 and TRBJ2-5; D is perhaps TRBD2 (5 bases). The CDR3 is 15 amino acids. Per germline, CDR1 KGHSH and CDR2 LQKENI. V was clipped by 2 bases and J by 5 bases, with 15 bases between them. Written as DNA, the CDR3 is TGTGCCAGCTCACCAAGCGAGGGCCGGGATGAGACCCAGTACTTC. Amino acids: CASSPSEGRDETQYF.

The chain employs TRBV28 and TRBJ2-1, with 8 positions matching TRBD2. Per germline, CDR1 MDHEN and CDR2 SYDVKM. The ends lost 5 bases at V and 4 bases at J; junction bases unmatched: 10. The CDR3 sequence is 16 residues long. CDR3 loop: CASSPGLAGFYNEQFF. As DNA, the CDR3 is TGTGCCAGCAGTCCAGGGTTAGCGGGATTTTACAATGAGCAGTTCTTC.

The CDR3 region has the DNA TGTGCCAGCAGTGCGGGACAGGGGATAAGGCGGCAGCCCCAGCATTTT. This sequence encodes CASSAGQGIRRQPQHF. V and J are TRBV2 and TRBJ1-5, with 10 bases fitting TRBD1. With 4 bases clipped from V and 7 bases from J, the junction kept 10 bases outside the gene matches. The V gene's germline CDR1 is SNHLY and CDR2 FYNNEI. This CDR3 region has 16 residues.

The genes are TRBV9 and TRBJ1-3, with TRBD1 identical over 8 bases. This CDR3 contains 15 residues. Germline-derived CDR1 and CDR2 are SGDLS and YYNGEE. J was trimmed by 3 bases and V by 3 bases; bases with no gene match: 5. CDR3 region: CASSDGTGGGNTIYF. Written as DNA, the CDR3 is TGTGCCAGCAGCGATGGGACAGGCGGTGGAAACACCATATATTTT.

This chain joins TRBV6-6 and TRBJ1-3; a possible D gene is TRBD1 (6 bases). V dropped 8 bases and J dropped 2 bases, with 13 bases sitting between them. The germline V gene encodes CDR1 MNHNY and CDR2 SVGAGI (reference sequence). The CDR3 sequence is 14 residues long. The CDR3 reads CASCAGVTGNTIYF. DNA for the CDR3: TGTGCCAGCTGTGCAGGGGTAACTGGAAACACCATATATTTT.

This clone has more than one count but fewer than ten. The rearrangement joins TRBV6-1 to TRBJ2-2; D is unclear. The CDR3 has 14 amino acids. The V gene's germline CDR1 is MNHNS and CDR2 SASEGT. Trimming removed 3 bases from V and 3 bases from J, with 8 bases in between. CDR3 residues: CASSEGRYTGELFF. CDR3 DNA sequence: TGTGCCAGCAGTGAGGGCAGATACACCGGGGAGCTGTTTTTT.

The V and J genes are TRBV28 and TRBJ2-2; 8 nucleotides agree with TRBD2. This CDR3 has 15 residues. CDR1 and CDR2 (germline): MDHEN, SYDVKM. V lost 4 bases and J lost 10; bases outside the gene matches: 11. CDR3 residues: CASSSPQSGGPELFF. The CDR3 coding sequence is TGTGCCAGCAGTTCCCCCCAAAGCGGGGGCCCGGAGCTGTTTTTT.

V and J are TRBV18 and TRBJ1-3; no definite D call. V lost 2 bases to trimming and J lost 9 bases, with 11 bases between them. Germline V gene sequence: CDR1 KGHSH, CDR2 LQKENI. The CDR3 covers 13 residues. CDR3 sequence reads: CASSPGLGGTIYF. CDR3 nucleotides: TGTGCCAGCTCACCAGGGCTGGGAGGCACCATATATTTT.

V gene TRBV9 combines with J gene TRBJ2-3; no definite D call. The CDR3 has 15 residues. V was shortened by 4 bases and J by 4 bases, with 16 bases between the two germline ends. CDR1 and CDR2 from the germline V gene are SGDLS and YYNGEE. DNA of the CDR3: TGTGCCAGCAGCCCTTACTCCTCCGCGGCAGATACGCAGTATTTT. This codes for CASSPYSSAADTQYF.

The rearrangement uses TRBV6-1 and TRBJ1-6; no reliable D call. This CDR3 region has 14 residues. Germline assignment: CDR1 MNHNS and CDR2 SASEGT. V was trimmed by 2 bases and J by 0 bases, leaving 2 bases between them. This chain's CDR3 is CASSELSYNSPLHF. Here the CDR3 DNA reads TGTGCCAGCAGTGAACTCTCCTATAATTCACCCCTCCACTTT.

The V gene is TRBV20-1, the J gene TRBJ2-2; possibly TRBD1 for D (6 bases). The CDR3 has 14 residues. Per germline, CDR1 DFQATT and CDR2 SNEGSKA (reference sequence). Trimming pared 3 bases from V and 1 base from J, leaving 9 bases between. CDR3 amino acids: CSASKGENTGELFF. CDR3 DNA sequence: TGCAGTGCTAGTAAGGGGGAGAACACCGGGGAGCTGTTTTTT.